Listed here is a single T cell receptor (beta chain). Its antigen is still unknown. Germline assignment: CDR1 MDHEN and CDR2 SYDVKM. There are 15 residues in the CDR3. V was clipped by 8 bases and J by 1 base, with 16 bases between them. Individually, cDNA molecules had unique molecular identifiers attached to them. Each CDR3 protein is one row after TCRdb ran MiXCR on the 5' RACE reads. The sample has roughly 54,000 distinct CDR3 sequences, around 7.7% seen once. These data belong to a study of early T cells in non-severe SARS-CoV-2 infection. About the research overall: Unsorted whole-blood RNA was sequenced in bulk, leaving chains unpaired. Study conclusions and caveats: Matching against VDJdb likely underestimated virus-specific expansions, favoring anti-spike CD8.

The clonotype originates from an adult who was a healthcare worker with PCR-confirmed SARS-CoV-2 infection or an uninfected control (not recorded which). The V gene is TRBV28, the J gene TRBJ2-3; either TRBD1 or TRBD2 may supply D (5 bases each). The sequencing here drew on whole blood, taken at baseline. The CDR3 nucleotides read TGTGCCAGCGGGGCTAGCAATGGGGGCACAGATACGCAGTATTTT. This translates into CASGASNGGTDTQYF. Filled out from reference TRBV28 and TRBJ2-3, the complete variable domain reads DVKVTQSSRYLVKRTGEKVFLECVQDMDHENMFWYRQDPGLGLRLIYFSYDVKMKEKGDIPEGYSVSREKKERFSLILESASTNQTSMYLCASGASNGGTDTQYFGPGTRLTVL.